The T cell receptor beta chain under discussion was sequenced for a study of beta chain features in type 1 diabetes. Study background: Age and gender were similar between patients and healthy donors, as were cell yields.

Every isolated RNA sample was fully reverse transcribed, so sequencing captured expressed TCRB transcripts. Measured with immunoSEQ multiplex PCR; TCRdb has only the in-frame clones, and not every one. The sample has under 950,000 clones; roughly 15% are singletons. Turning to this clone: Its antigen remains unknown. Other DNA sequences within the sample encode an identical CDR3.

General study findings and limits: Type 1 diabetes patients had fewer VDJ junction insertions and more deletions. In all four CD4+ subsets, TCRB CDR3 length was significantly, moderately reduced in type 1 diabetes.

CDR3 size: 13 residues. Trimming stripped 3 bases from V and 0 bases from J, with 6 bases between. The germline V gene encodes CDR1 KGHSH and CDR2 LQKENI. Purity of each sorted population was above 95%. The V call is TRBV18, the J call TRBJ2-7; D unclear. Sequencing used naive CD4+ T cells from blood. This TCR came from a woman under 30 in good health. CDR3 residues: CASSPANSYEQYF. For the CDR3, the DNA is TGTGCCAGCTCACCCGCAAACTCCTACGAGCAGTACTTC.